This TCR beta chain stems from a study of shared clonotypes between healthy human individuals. Study information: CD4 naive cells filled three plates per donor, CD4 memory three, CD8 naive two and CD8 memory one. Notes on the study in general: For naive CD4 cells, 4% to 5% of clonotypes were shared across a few donors.

V was clipped by 7 bases and J by 6 bases; unmatched bases: 11. This CDR3 region has 14 residues. Germline V lookup: CDR1 MNHEY, CDR2 SMNVEV (reference sequence). Once extracted for a subset, genomic DNA was divided evenly among several immunoSEQ plates. TCRdb's copy holds only in-frame clones and misses some; the assay was immunoSEQ multiplex PCR. The sample contains more than 2 million clones, roughly 95% of which appear only once. This clone was recorded once. Its antigen is still unknown. CD45RO-negative, CCR7-positively selected cells formed the naive CD8 fraction, excluding terminally differentiated effector memory CD45RA+ cells.

V and J are TRBV27 and TRBJ2-7, with 8 bases identical to TRBD2. The receptor comes from a man between 18 and 35 years old in good health. The sequenced sample was naive CD8+ T cells sorted from blood. DNA for the CDR3: TGTGCCAGCACCCAGAGAAGCGGGGGTTCCGAGCAGTACTTC. It specifies CASTQRSGGSEQYF.